This T cell receptor (beta chain) was observed in a study of cytomegalovirus exposure and HLA in healthy donors. About the study: It was reported in a later analysis that the approximately 110 validation repertoires used the same platform as the 650 to 800 first-cohort repertoires.

The CDR3 sequence is 16 residues long. Germline CDR1 is SGHNT and CDR2 is YYREEE (reference sequence). Trimming pared 1 base from V and 3 bases from J, leaving 17 bases between. Notes on this clone: The antigen is not known.

TCRdb's copy holds only in-frame clones and misses some; the assay was immunoSEQ multiplex PCR. The sample consists of about 360,000 clones, 75% to 90% of them appearing once. Separate from the roughly 700-subject first cohort, the approximately 120-subject validation cohort was the one that the donors belonged to. The study, taken as a whole, reports: In vitro data verified a few CMV-associated chains as specific for CMV antigens. Reports showed the classifier diagnosing cytomegalovirus status with high specificity and sensitivity.

Sequencing used PBMCs. The source of this sequence is a young woman in good health and CMV-seronegative. The chain carries TRBV5-4 and TRBJ2-7, with D possibly TRBD2 on 6 matching bases. CDR3 sequence reads: CASSLFSSGASYEQYF. The CDR3 DNA reads TGTGCCAGCAGCTTGTTCTCCTCGGGAGCTAGCTACGAGCAGTACTTC.